Below are 31 T cell receptor beta chains sequenced from a single sample in a study of blood T cell repertoires in COVID-19 (TCRdb year 2020). Libraries were prepared through the immunoSEQ multiplex PCR assay. TCRdb retrieved this table from immuneACCESS and kept in-frame rearrangements only. Not all clones are present; in checked studies, unresolved V genes account for under half, and no reason is known for the remainder. The sample has approximately 300,000 clones on record, 80% to 90% of them singletons. Under 7.5% of the sample is held by the ten biggest clonotypes. Sequencing input: peripheral blood. The receptors were sampled from a man aged 18 to 29 who had recovered from COVID-19.

The chain carries TRBV5-1 and TRBJ2-1, with D possibly being TRBD1 (5 bases). Germline loops: CDR1 SGHRS, CDR2 YFSETQ. V was cut by 1 base and J by 4 bases, with 9 bases left in between. The CDR3 sequence is 14 residues long. The CDR3 DNA sequence: TGCGCCAGCAGCTTGAGGGGCCCTTACAATGAGCAGTTCTTC. It encodes CASSLRGPYNEQFF. Full variable domain (outside the CDR3, taken from reference TRBV5-1 and TRBJ2-1): KAGVTQTPRYLIKTRGQQVTLSCSPISGHRSVSWYQQTPGQGLQFLFEYFSETQRNKGNFPGRFSGRQFSNSRSEMNVSTLELGDSALYLCASSLRGPYNEQFFGPGTRLTVL.

The chain has TRBV19 and TRBJ1-5; 8 bases line up with TRBD1. Per the germline V gene, CDR1 is LNHDA and CDR2 is SQIVND (reference sequence). J was trimmed by 0 bases and V by 6 bases; bases with no gene match: 7. The CDR3 has 16 residues. The CDR3 sequence is CASSHGTGHSNQPQHF. In DNA form, the CDR3 reads TGTGCCAGTAGCCATGGGACAGGACATAGCAATCAGCCCCAGCATTTT.

J is TRBJ1-1 and V is TRBV13; 10 positions match TRBD1. With V trimmed by 4 bases and J by 10 bases, 0 bases remained unmatched. Germline assignment: CDR1 PRHDT and CDR2 FYEKMQ (reference sequence). The CDR3 covers 11 residues. In nucleotides, the CDR3 is TGTGCCAGCAGCTGGGACAGGGGAGCTTTCTTT. This sequence encodes CASSWDRGAFF. The variable domain in full, with the rest retrieved from reference TRBV13 and TRBJ1-1, is AAGVIQSPRHLIKEKRETATLKCYPIPRHDTVYWYQQGPGQDPQFLISFYEKMQSDKGSIPDRFSAQQFSDYHSELNMSSLELGDSALYFCASSWDRGAFFGQGTRLTVV.

This rearrangement joins TRBV19 to TRBJ1-3, with TRBD1 identical over 7 bases. V shed 3 bases and J 4 bases; nucleotides not matched to a gene: 9. The CDR3 loop spans 16 amino acids. Per the germline V gene, CDR1 is LNHDA and CDR2 is SQIVND (reference sequence). CDR3: CASSMDSGQRGNTIYF. The DNA for the CDR3 is TGTGCCAGTAGTATGGACTCGGGACAGAGGGGAAACACCATATATTTT.

This clone came up once. The rearrangement joins TRBV5-4 to TRBJ2-5, with 7 bases that match TRBD1. This CDR3 contains 15 residues. Germline CDR1 SGHNT, CDR2 YYREEE (reference sequence). J gave up 5 bases and V 4 bases, and 11 bases lay outside the gene matches. CDR3 residues: CASSPGQPLGETQYF. The CDR3 nucleotides are TGTGCCAGCAGCCCGGGACAGCCGTTGGGGGAGACCCAGTACTTC.

The V call is TRBV9, the J call TRBJ2-5; D possibly corresponds to TRBD2 (5 bases). The CDR3 is 14 amino acids. Trimming took off 3 bases at V and 7 bases at J, with 16 bases between the two ends. Germline assignment: CDR1 SGDLS and CDR2 YYNGEE. CDR3 region: CASSGGPAGWTQYF. For the CDR3, the DNA is TGTGCCAGCAGCGGCGGGCCGGCCGGGTGGACCCAGTACTTC.

V usage is TRBV6-1 and J usage is TRBJ1-1; 9 nucleotides agree with TRBD1. The CDR3 has 15 residues. V lost 3 bases, J lost 7 bases, and 9 bases stayed unmatched. Germline V gives CDR1 MNHNS, CDR2 SASEGT. Here the CDR3 DNA reads TGTGCCAGCAGTGAGGGACAGGGAGGAGTTGGTGAAGCTTTCTTT. Translating gives CASSEGQGGVGEAFF.

The chain joins TRBV4-1 to TRBJ2-1; 9 bases fit TRBD2. Germline CDR1 reads MGHRA; CDR2 reads YSYEKL. V shed 4 bases and J 5 bases; nucleotides not matched to a gene: 9. This CDR3 has 16 amino acids. The CDR3 here is CASSLGGGAFHNEQFF. The CDR3 DNA sequence: TGCGCCAGCAGCCTGGGCGGGGGGGCCTTCCACAATGAGCAGTTCTTC.

The chain carries TRBV9 and TRBJ1-2, with no clear D. V lost 0 bases and J lost 3, with 9 bases in between. The length of the CDR3 is 14 residues. The germline V gene has CDR1 SGDLS and CDR2 YYNGEE. In nucleotides, the CDR3 is TGTGCCAGCAGCGTAGGAAGGCAGGACTATGGCTACACCTTC. Translation: CASSVGRQDYGYTF. The complete variable domain, with remaining parts taken from reference TRBV9 and TRBJ1-2, reads DSGVTQTPKHLITATGQRVTLRCSPRSGDLSVYWYQQSLDQGLQFLIQYYNGEERAKGNILERFSAQQFPDLHSELNLSSLELGDSALYFCASSVGRQDYGYTFGSGTRLTVV.

The V call is TRBV5-1, the J call TRBJ1-1, with 7 bases aligning to TRBD1. The V and J ends lost 4 bases and 2 bases, in that order; junction bases with no gene match: 5. Per the germline V gene, CDR1 is SGHRS and CDR2 is YFSETQ. CDR3 length equals 14 residues. Here the CDR3 reads CASSTTGPNTEAFF. CDR3 bases: TGCGCCAGCAGCACGACAGGGCCTAACACTGAAGCTTTCTTT.

The chain joins TRBV18 to TRBJ1-3, with D uncertain. Trimming removed 2 bases at V and 0 bases at J, with 8 bases between. The germline CDR1 and CDR2 sequences are KGHSH and LQKENI. The CDR3 totals 15 residues. The CDR3 region has the DNA TGTGCCAGCTCACCAACAGAGAGCTCTGGAAACACCATATATTTT. Amino acids: CASSPTESSGNTIYF.

CDR3 DNA: TGCGCCAGCTCGTCCCGCGGGAGGGAATTATCCTACAATGAGCAGTTCTTC. Its protein product is CASSSRGRELSYNEQFF. The chain links TRBV5-1 to TRBJ2-1, with 9 nucleotides matching TRBD2. Germline lookup yields CDR1 SGHRS and CDR2 YFSETQ. The CDR3 runs to 17 residues. V dropped 7 bases and J dropped 1; count of bases not matched to a gene: 12.

V usage is TRBV9 and J usage is TRBJ2-7; 8 nucleotides align to TRBD1. The CDR3 is 14 residues long. Trimming took 0 bases from V and 1 from J; bases not matched to a gene: 0. From germline, CDR1 is SGDLS and CDR2 YYNGEE. For the CDR3, the DNA is TGTGCCAGCAGCGTAGGGGACAGGTCCTACGAGCAGTACTTC. Amino acid sequence: CASSVGDRSYEQYF.

This chain joins TRBV2 and TRBJ2-2; the D gene is possibly TRBD2 (6 bases). V lost 8 bases, J lost 0 bases, and 10 bases lay in between. Germline V gene sequence: CDR1 SNHLY, CDR2 FYNNEI. This CDR3 contains 14 residues. CDR3 nucleotide sequence: TGTGCCAGCGGCGGGACTCCGAACACCGGGGAGCTGTTTTTT. Its translation is CASGGTPNTGELFF.

The J gene is TRBJ2-1, the V gene TRBV6-4, with TRBD2 identical over 7 bases. Germline V gives CDR1 MRHNA, CDR2 SNTAGT. Trimming at V came to 0 bases and at J to 10 bases, leaving 6 bases not matched to a gene. The CDR3 sequence is 14 residues long. CDR3 coding DNA: TGTGCCAGCAGTGACTCCTCTAGCGGTCGCGAGCAGTTCTTC. The encoded protein is CASSDSSSGREQFF.

The chain uses TRBV9 and TRBJ1-1; TRBD1 matches 7 bases. The V gene's germline CDR1 is SGDLS and CDR2 YYNGEE. The CDR3 extends over 15 amino acids. Germline trimming cut 3 bases from V and 4 bases from J; bases unmatched to any gene: 9. The CDR3 reads CASSDGTEPATEAFF. In DNA, the CDR3 is TGTGCCAGCAGCGATGGGACAGAACCCGCCACTGAAGCTTTCTTT.

J is TRBJ2-2 and V is TRBV18; a possible D gene is TRBD1 (5 bases). CDR3 length: 18 residues. Trimming left V 4 bases short and J 0 bases short, with 18 bases between. Germline V gene sequence: CDR1 KGHSH, CDR2 LQKENI. CDR3 protein: CASSQLTVQVANTGELFF. For the CDR3, the DNA is TGTGCCAGCTCACAGCTGACAGTCCAAGTCGCGAACACCGGGGAGCTGTTTTTT.

The rearrangement links TRBV7-9 to TRBJ2-7, with 10 positions matching TRBD1. CDR1 and CDR2 (germline): SEHNR, FQNEAQ (reference sequence). The CDR3 consists of 15 residues. V was clipped by 5 bases and J by 3 bases; unmatched bases: 7. The CDR3, as DNA: TGTGCCAGCAGCACCACCCGGACAGGGGGCTACGAGCAGTACTTC. As protein: CASSTTRTGGYEQYF. Together with reference TRBV7-9 and TRBJ2-7, the CDR3 gives the full variable domain: DTGVSQNPRHKITKRGQNVTFRCDPISEHNRLYWYRQTLGQGPEFLTYFQNEAQLEKSRLLSDRFSAERPKGSFSTLEIQRTEQGDSAMYLCASSTTRTGGYEQYFGPGTRLTVT.

The V call is TRBV27, the J call TRBJ2-2, with 9 positions matching TRBD2. With 1 base clipped from V and 7 bases from J, the junction kept 7 bases outside the gene matches. Per the germline V gene, CDR1 is MNHEY and CDR2 is SMNVEV (reference sequence). This CDR3 region has 16 residues. CDR3 residues: CASSLLAGGPLGELFF. In DNA form, the CDR3 reads TGTGCCAGCAGTTTATTGGCGGGAGGGCCTCTCGGGGAGCTGTTTTTT.

This sequence joins TRBV18 and TRBJ1-1; TRBD1 is a possible D gene (6 bases). Germline CDR1 and CDR2: KGHSH and LQKENI. The CDR3 contains 16 residues. Trimming removed 3 bases at V and 0 bases at J, with 14 bases between. CDR3 DNA sequence: TGTGCCAGCTCACCTCGGGACACGGAAATGAACACTGAAGCTTTCTTT. Translating gives CASSPRDTEMNTEAFF.

The V call is TRBV4-2, the J call TRBJ2-3; 7 bases match TRBD2. Germline V gene sequence: CDR1 LGHNA, CDR2 YNFKEQ. The CDR3 is 15 amino acids. V dropped 3 bases and J dropped 6; count of bases not matched to a gene: 9. The CDR3 nucleotides read TGTGCCAGCAGCCACCTACTAGCGATGGGGGATACGCAGTATTTT. This sequence encodes CASSHLLAMGDTQYF.

The J gene is TRBJ1-1, the V gene TRBV25-1, with TRBD1 as a possible D gene (5 bases). V was cut by 8 bases and J by 9 bases, with 19 bases left in between. The germline V gene has CDR1 MGHDK and CDR2 SYGVNS. The CDR3 extends over 13 amino acids. The CDR3 reads CASGAGTPYQAFF. The CDR3 DNA is TGTGCCAGCGGAGCGGGGACCCCCTACCAAGCTTTCTTT.

The genes are TRBV7-2 and TRBJ1-2; 9 nucleotides align to TRBD1. Germline loops: CDR1 SGHTA, CDR2 FQGNSA. The CDR3 loop spans 16 amino acids. V was pared by 5 bases and J by 6 bases, with 13 bases of the junction left unmatched. The CDR3 is CASSRDRDVQGDGYTF. The CDR3 nucleotides are TGTGCCAGCAGCCGGGACAGGGACGTTCAGGGAGATGGCTACACCTTC.

This rearrangement joins TRBV19 to TRBJ1-5; no firm D call. From germline, CDR1 is LNHDA and CDR2 SQIVND (reference sequence). The CDR3 contains 14 residues. With 7 bases removed from V and 2 bases from J, the gap between germline ends came to 12 bases. CDR3 nucleotide sequence: TGTGCCAGTACCGAGGGTTTGGGCAATCAGCCCCAGCATTTT. This translates into CASTEGLGNQPQHF.

This chain joins TRBV30 and TRBJ2-1; tentatively, D is TRBD2 (7 bases). Trimming removed 4 bases at V and 8 bases at J, with 15 bases between. Germline CDR1 and CDR2: GTSNPN and SVGIG (reference sequence). This CDR3 has 13 residues. The CDR3 DNA follows: TGTGCCTGGAAGCTGCAGGGGAGGGATGAGCAGTTCTTC. Its translation is CAWKLQGRDEQFF.

The chain carries TRBV7-6 and TRBJ1-1; 7 bases align to TRBD1. V gave up 5 bases and J gave up 5 bases; unmatched junction bases: 11. The CDR3 is made up of 15 amino acids. Per the germline V gene, CDR1 is SGHVS and CDR2 is FNYEAQ. Here the CDR3 reads CASSPSTGSATEAFF. CDR3 nucleotide sequence: TGTGCCAGCAGCCCCTCGACAGGGTCTGCGACTGAAGCTTTCTTT.

The chain is built from TRBV19 and TRBJ1-4; 7 positions match TRBD1. V lost 3 bases to trimming and J lost 3 bases; unmatched junction nucleotides: 4. This CDR3 has 15 residues. The germline V gene has CDR1 LNHDA and CDR2 SQIVND (reference sequence). CDR3 region: CASSILQGSNEKLFF. CDR3 bases: TGTGCCAGTAGTATTTTACAGGGGTCTAATGAAAAACTGTTTTTT.

The CDR3 DNA reads as TGCGCCAGCAGTGGGGGACAGGGGGCGAGTTCCTATAATTCACCCCTCCACTTT. Protein sequence: CASSGGQGASSYNSPLHF. This rearrangement joins TRBV10-2 to TRBJ1-6; TRBD1 aligns across 12 bases. Germline assignment: CDR1 WSHSY and CDR2 SAAADI. CDR3 length: 18 amino acids. Trimming cost V 4 bases and J 1 base; bases outside gene matches: 5.

This clone was seen a handful of times. The chain combines TRBV5-1 with TRBJ1-6, with D tentatively TRBD1 (5 bases). Germline V lookup: CDR1 SGHRS, CDR2 YFSETQ. V was shortened by 0 bases and J by 6 bases, with 7 bases between the two germline ends. This CDR3 spans 14 amino acids. Here the CDR3 reads CASSLGQTNSPLHF. The CDR3 DNA sequence: TGCGCCAGCAGCTTGGGACAGACTAATTCACCCCTCCACTTT.

V gene TRBV20-1 combines with J gene TRBJ2-2, with D tentatively TRBD2 (6 bases). The CDR3 runs to 13 residues. The germline CDR1 and CDR2 sequences are DFQATT and SNEGSKA (reference sequence). The germline V and J ends were trimmed by 3 bases and 9 bases, with 14 bases remaining between them. The DNA for the CDR3 is TGCAGTGCTAGTCCCACGGGGGTTTGGGAGCTGTTTTTT. This translates into CSASPTGVWELFF.

The chain employs TRBV14 and TRBJ2-7; D remains ambiguous. Deletions cut 0 bases from V and 6 bases from J, with 6 bases between. The CDR3 is made up of 12 amino acids. Germline CDR1 SGHDN, CDR2 FVKESK. As DNA, the CDR3 is TGTGCCAGCAGCCAAGACCGAGTCGAGCAGTACTTC. It translates to CASSQDRVEQYF.